This TCR beta chain came from a study of blood T cell repertoires in COVID-19. Study-wide context: There were acute and convalescent COVID-19 samples, and they came from the United States, Italy and Spain. The cDNA or gDNA used as material had been derived from T cells, B-cell-depleted T cells, or PBMCs.

This CDR3 comprises 14 residues. The V end lost 1 base, the J end lost 4 bases, and 10 bases lay between the germline ends. Germline V gene data show CDR1 as SGHNT and CDR2 as YENEEA. Authors' data handling: Nucleated cell number was recorded as an estimate derived from reference gene primer amplification. Data came from immunoSEQ multiplex PCR; TCRdb stores just in-frame clones and leaves some out. That table gives V, J and clone size, and the DNA gave D and trimming. The table has approximately 210,000 clones, around 92% seen once. This TCR was recovered from a man aged 30 to 45 with acute or convalescent COVID-19. Source material: peripheral blood. V and J are TRBV11-3 and TRBJ2-5, with D perhaps matching TRBD1 (6 bases). In DNA, the CDR3 is TGTGCCAGCAGCTTAGCATCAGGGGTAGAGACCCAGTACTTC. Its protein is CASSLASGVETQYF. Using reference TRBV11-3 and TRBJ2-5 for the parts outside the CDR3, the full variable domain is EAGVVQSPRYKIIEKKQPVAFWCNPISGHNTLYWYLQNLGQGPELLIRYENEEAVDDSQLPKDRFSAERLKGVDSTLKIQPAELGDSAVYLCASSLASGVETQYFGPGTRLLVL.